Presented here are 2 T cell receptor beta chains from one specimen sequenced in a study of blood T cell repertoires in COVID-19. TCRdb keeps only in-frame clones here, not all; method: immunoSEQ multiplex PCR. Seen here are some 300,000 clones, roughly 90% observed once, and the top ten hold roughly 1%. The sample consisted of peripheral blood. Receptors originate from a woman aged 40 to 49 with COVID-19, enrolled during active disease.

The rearrangement links TRBV25-1 to TRBJ2-2; D perhaps matches TRBD1 (5 bases). Trimming cost V 4 bases and J 3 bases, with 9 bases left between them. The CDR3 is made up of 14 amino acids. Germline CDR1 is MGHDK and CDR2 is SYGVNS. The CDR3 loop reads CASSGRQYTGELFF. CDR3 bases: TGTGCCAGCAGTGGGAGACAGTACACCGGGGAGCTGTTTTTT.

This clone was counted a single time. The chain joins TRBV27 to TRBJ2-7, with D tentatively TRBD2 (7 bases). The CDR3 covers 15 residues. The germline V gene has CDR1 MNHEY and CDR2 SMNVEV (reference sequence). V was pared by 5 bases and J by 1 base, with 15 bases between. This CDR3 is CASSNQGRASYEQYF. The CDR3 coding sequence is TGTGCCAGCAGTAATCAGGGGAGGGCTTCCTACGAGCAGTACTTC.